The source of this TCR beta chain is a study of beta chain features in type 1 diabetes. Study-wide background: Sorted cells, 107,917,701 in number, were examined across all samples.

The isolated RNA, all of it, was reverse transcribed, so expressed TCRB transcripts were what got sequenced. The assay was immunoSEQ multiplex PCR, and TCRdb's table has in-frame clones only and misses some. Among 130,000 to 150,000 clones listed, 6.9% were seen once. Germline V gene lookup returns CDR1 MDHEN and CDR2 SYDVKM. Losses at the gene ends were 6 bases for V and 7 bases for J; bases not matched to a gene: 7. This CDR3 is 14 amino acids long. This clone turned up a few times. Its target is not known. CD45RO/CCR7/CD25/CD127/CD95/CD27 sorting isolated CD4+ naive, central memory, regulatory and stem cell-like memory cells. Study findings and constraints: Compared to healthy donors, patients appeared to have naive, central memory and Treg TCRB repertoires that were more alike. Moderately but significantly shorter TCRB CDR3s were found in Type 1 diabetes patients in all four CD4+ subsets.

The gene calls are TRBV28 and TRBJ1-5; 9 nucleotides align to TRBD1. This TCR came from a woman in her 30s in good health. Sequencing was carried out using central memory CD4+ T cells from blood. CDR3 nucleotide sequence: TGTGCCAGCAGACCGGGACAGGGTGGCCAGCCCCAGCATTTT. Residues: CASRPGQGGQPQHF.